The clone carrying this T cell receptor beta chain was seen more than once but under ten times. The antigen is unknown. This sample was included in a study of vaccination and CD4 T cells after COVID-19. After removal of 5 bases from V and 4 bases from J, the junction contained 7 bases not matched to a gene. The CDR3 has 13 amino acids. Germline V lookup: CDR1 SQVTM, CDR2 ANQGSEA. Regarding treatment: approximately 9-day PBMC culture with coronavirus spike peptide pools or control peptides (ViraFEST assay). By negative selection, CD4+ T cells were isolated once culture had run for nine to ten days. Cultured CD4+ T cell DNA underwent sequencing with the Oncomine TCR Beta short-read assay. Each CDR3 protein is one row after TCRdb ran MiXCR on the PCR reads. The sample includes under 20,000 distinct CDR3 sequences, about 50% of them seen just once.

This receptor was obtained from a human donor who had recovered from COVID-19. The specimen was CD4+ T cells from blood, cultured in vitro, collected before SARS-CoV-2 vaccination. V usage is TRBV29-1 and J usage is TRBJ1-1, with 7 bases lining up with TRBD1. Here the CDR3 DNA reads TGCAGCGTTAACCAGGGGGGGGTCACTGAAGCTTTCTTT. It encodes CSVNQGGVTEAFF.